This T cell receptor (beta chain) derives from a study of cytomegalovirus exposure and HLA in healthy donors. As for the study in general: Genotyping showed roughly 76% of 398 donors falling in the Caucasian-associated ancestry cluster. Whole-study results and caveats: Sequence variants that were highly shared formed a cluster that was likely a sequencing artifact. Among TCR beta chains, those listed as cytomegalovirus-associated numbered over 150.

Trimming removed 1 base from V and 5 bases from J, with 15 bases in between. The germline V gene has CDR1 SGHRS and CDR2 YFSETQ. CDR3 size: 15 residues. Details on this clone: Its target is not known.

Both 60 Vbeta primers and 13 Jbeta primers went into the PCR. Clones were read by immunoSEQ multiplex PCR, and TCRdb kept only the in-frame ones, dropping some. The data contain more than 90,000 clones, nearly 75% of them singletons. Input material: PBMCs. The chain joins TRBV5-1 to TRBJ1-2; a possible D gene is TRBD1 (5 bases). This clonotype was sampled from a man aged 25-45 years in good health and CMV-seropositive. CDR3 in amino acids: CASSLRAGPQYGYTF. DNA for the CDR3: TGCGCCAGCAGCTTGCGGGCAGGGCCCCAGTATGGCTACACCTTC.